Listed here are 6 T cell receptor beta chains from one sample, sequenced in a study of T cell responses to AZD1222 COVID-19 vaccine. Produced via immunoSEQ multiplex PCR; TCRdb's table is partial and in-frame only. The repertoire holds some 66,000 clones, with more than 85% as singletons. The sequencing used peripheral blood, collected on day 0 of AZD1222 vaccination. The receptors were gathered from an adult in good health.

The sample holds a few counts of this clone. The V call is TRBV28, the J call TRBJ2-5; D gene unclear. The CDR3 has 12 amino acids. V lost 3 bases to trimming and J lost 4 bases, with 6 bases between them. Per germline, CDR1 MDHEN and CDR2 SYDVKM. The chain's CDR3 is CASSFSVETQYF. The CDR3 DNA sequence: TGTGCCAGCAGTTTTAGTGTAGAGACCCAGTACTTC.

The rearrangement links TRBV6-5 to TRBJ1-6; TRBD1 matches 8 bases. Germline V gene data show CDR1 as MNHEY and CDR2 as SVGAGI. This CDR3 has 15 residues. The trim removed 7 bases at V and 5 bases at J, leaving 7 bases unmatched. The CDR3 sequence is CASTWAGGDNSPLHF. For the CDR3, the DNA is TGTGCCAGCACTTGGGCAGGGGGCGATAATTCACCCCTCCACTTT.

The chain combines TRBV5-5 with TRBJ1-5; D possibly corresponds to TRBD1 (5 bases). Germline V gives CDR1 SGHKS, CDR2 YYEKEE (reference sequence). CDR3 length equals 15 residues. The V end lost 4 bases, the J end lost 2 bases, and 13 bases lay between the germline ends. The CDR3 loop is CASSPGAQGNQPQHF. CDR3 sequence (DNA): TGTGCCAGCAGCCCCGGGGCGCAGGGCAATCAGCCCCAGCATTTT. The full variable domain, rest sourced from reference TRBV5-5 and TRBJ1-5, is DAGVTQSPTHLIKTRGQQVTLRCSPISGHKSVSWYQQVLGQGPQFIFQYYEKEERGRGNFPDRFSARQFPNYSSELNVNALLLGDSALYLCASSPGAQGNQPQHFGDGTRLSIL.

The rearrangement links TRBV4-3 to TRBJ1-1; D is ambiguous. V lost 3 bases, J lost 4 bases, and 15 bases lay in between. CDR3 length: 15 amino acids. The germline V gene has CDR1 LGHNA and CDR2 YSLEER. The DNA of the CDR3 is TGCGCCAGCAGCCAGGACGGAGGACGGGGCACTGAAGCTTTCTTT. Translated, it gives CASSQDGGRGTEAFF.

The genes are TRBV6-5 and TRBJ2-1, with 7 positions matching TRBD1. CDR3 length equals 13 residues. With V trimmed by 8 bases and J by 7 bases, 8 bases remained unmatched. Germline-derived CDR1 and CDR2 are MNHEY and SVGAGI. The CDR3 sequence is CASDQGEGNEQFF. In nucleotides, the CDR3 is TGTGCCAGCGATCAGGGGGAAGGGAATGAGCAGTTCTTC.

The chain has TRBV2 and TRBJ2-1; 7 bases align to TRBD2. The CDR3 runs to 14 residues. Germline trimming cut 8 bases from V and 0 bases from J; bases unmatched to any gene: 4. Germline V gives CDR1 SNHLY, CDR2 FYNNEI. The chain's CDR3 is CASEAGTSYNEQFF. The CDR3 region has the DNA TGTGCCAGCGAAGCGGGGACCTCCTACAATGAGCAGTTCTTC.